These T cell receptor beta chains were read from a single sample in a study of response to subunit inactivated influenza vaccine. TCRdb re-derived calls from the RT-PCR reads in MiXCR, one entry per CDR3 protein. The sample records more than 450,000 distinct CDR3 sequences, less than 8% being singletons. The sample was PBMCs from blood, taken around 25 months after vaccination. Receptor source: a man in his fifties or sixties who received an inactivated influenza vaccine. Both conserved end residues are part of each CDR3. D genes are given only for firm matches. Rows may omit the clone size; those that give it use once, few, many or a size class.

clone_size: -; v_call: TRBV5-6; d_call: -; j_call: TRBJ1-1; cdr3_aa: CASSWGRGGTEAFF; cdr3_nt: TGTGCCAGCAGTTGGGGGAGGGGCGGCACTGAAGCTTTCTTT
clone_size: many; v_call: TRBV29-1; d_call: -; j_call: TRBJ2-7; cdr3_aa: CSAVTQAIYEQYF; cdr3_nt: TGCAGCGCTGTGACCCAGGCGATCTACGAGCAGTACTTC
clone_size: many; v_call: TRBV11-2; d_call: TRBD2; j_call: TRBJ2-3; cdr3_aa: CASRSTSADTQYF; cdr3_nt: TGTGCCAGCAGGTCTACTAGCGCGGATACGCAGTATTTT
clone_size: few; v_call: TRBV5-1; d_call: TRBD1; j_call: TRBJ2-1; cdr3_aa: CASTLTTGAVNEQFF; cdr3_nt: TGCGCCAGCACCCTAACGACAGGGGCAGTCAATGAGCAGTTCTTC
clone_size: many; v_call: TRBV10-3; d_call: TRBD2; j_call: TRBJ2-1; cdr3_aa: CAISDGGGQFF; cdr3_nt: TGTGCCATCAGTGATGGGGGGGGGCAGTTCTTC
clone_size: -; v_call: TRBV6-2/TRBV6-3; d_call: TRBD2; j_call: TRBJ2-1; cdr3_aa: CASTSLAGGGNEQFF; cdr3_nt: TGTGCCAGCACCTCTCTAGCGGGAGGTGGCAATGAGCAGTTCTTC
clone_size: -; v_call: TRBV20-1; d_call: -; j_call: TRBJ1-1; cdr3_aa: CSARGAGRNTETFF; cdr3_nt: TGCAGTGCTAGGGGGGCAGGACGGAACACTGAAACTTTCTTT
clone_size: -; v_call: TRBV20-1; d_call: -; j_call: TRBJ2-4; cdr3_aa: CSARDSGVKAKNIQYF; cdr3_nt: TGCAGTGCTAGAGATTCGGGAGTTAAGGCCAAAAACATTCAGTACTTC
clone_size: -; v_call: TRBV12-3/TRBV12-4; d_call: TRBD2; j_call: TRBJ2-7; cdr3_aa: CASSKETSGYEQYF; cdr3_nt: TGTGCCAGCAGCAAGGAGACTAGCGGCTACGAGCAGTACTTC
clone_size: many; v_call: TRBV5-6; d_call: TRBD1; j_call: TRBJ2-1; cdr3_aa: CASSLRQGHNEQFF; cdr3_nt: TGTGCCAGCAGCTTACGACAGGGCCACAATGAGCAGTTCTTC
clone_size: -; v_call: TRBV7-8; d_call: -; j_call: TRBJ2-4; cdr3_aa: CASSPEGAKNIQYF; cdr3_nt: TGTGCCAGCAGCCCGGAGGGGGCCAAAAACATTCAGTACTTC
clone_size: -; v_call: TRBV20-1; d_call: TRBD2; j_call: TRBJ2-7; cdr3_aa: CSAFRGGRADEQYF; cdr3_nt: TGCAGTGCTTTCCGTGGGGGGAGGGCCGACGAGCAGTACTTC
clone_size: many; v_call: TRBV27; d_call: -; j_call: TRBJ2-7; cdr3_aa: CASSFAFGFSYEQYF; cdr3_nt: TGTGCCAGCAGTTTCGCTTTTGGGTTCTCCTACGAGCAGTACTTC
clone_size: -; v_call: TRBV4-1; d_call: TRBD2; j_call: TRBJ2-7; cdr3_aa: CASSPAGTSGGILSYEQYF; cdr3_nt: TGCGCCAGCAGCCCGGCAGGGACTAGCGGGGGGATACTCTCCTACGAGCAGTACTTC
clone_size: many; v_call: TRBV3-1; d_call: -; j_call: TRBJ2-3; cdr3_aa: CASSQDPVPDTQYF; cdr3_nt: TGTGCCAGCAGCCAAGATCCGGTCCCAGATACGCAGTATTTT
clone_size: many; v_call: TRBV28; d_call: TRBD1; j_call: TRBJ2-2; cdr3_aa: CASSSDRVFGELFF; cdr3_nt: TGTGCCAGCAGTTCTGACAGGGTTTTCGGGGAGCTGTTTTTT
clone_size: many; v_call: TRBV5-1; d_call: -; j_call: TRBJ1-6; cdr3_aa: CASSYAGESPLHF; cdr3_nt: TGCGCCAGCAGCTATGCAGGGGAATCACCCCTCCACTTT
clone_size: many; v_call: TRBV6-1; d_call: -; j_call: TRBJ2-7; cdr3_aa: CASSGQGRTYEQYF; cdr3_nt: TGTGCCAGCAGTGGGCAGGGTCGCACCTACGAGCAGTACTTC
clone_size: -; v_call: TRBV20-1; d_call: TRBD2; j_call: TRBJ2-7; cdr3_aa: CSARATSGGPGEQYF; cdr3_nt: TGCAGTGCTAGAGCGACTAGCGGGGGGCCAGGCGAGCAGTACTTC
clone_size: many; v_call: TRBV6-2/TRBV6-3; d_call: -; j_call: TRBJ1-2; cdr3_aa: CASSPPGTRTYGYTF; cdr3_nt: TGTGCCAGCAGCCCCCCCGGGACAAGGACATATGGCTACACCTTC
clone_size: few; v_call: TRBV3-1; d_call: -; j_call: TRBJ2-7; cdr3_aa: CASSLDVSYEQYF; cdr3_nt: TGTGCCAGCAGCCTGGACGTATCCTACGAGCAGTACTTC
clone_size: -; v_call: TRBV20-1; d_call: TRBD1; j_call: TRBJ1-6; cdr3_aa: CSATAPGQGGSPLHF; cdr3_nt: TGCAGTGCCACAGCCCCGGGACAGGGAGGTTCACCCCTCCACTTT
clone_size: many; v_call: TRBV20-1; d_call: TRBD1; j_call: TRBJ1-1; cdr3_aa: CSANSGTANTEAFF; cdr3_nt: TGCAGTGCAAACAGCGGGACAGCCAACACTGAAGCTTTCTTT
clone_size: -; v_call: TRBV5-5; d_call: -; j_call: TRBJ2-7; cdr3_aa: CASSLGVFYEQYF; cdr3_nt: TGTGCCAGCAGCTTGGGGGTATTTTACGAGCAGTACTTC
clone_size: few; v_call: TRBV4-3; d_call: -; j_call: TRBJ1-1; cdr3_aa: CASSQFTGFTEAFF; cdr3_nt: TGCGCCAGCAGCCAATTCACAGGTTTCACTGAAGCTTTCTTT
clone_size: -; v_call: TRBV30; d_call: TRBD1; j_call: TRBJ2-2; cdr3_aa: CAGYRGSANTGELFF; cdr3_nt: TGTGCCGGATACAGGGGTTCGGCGAACACCGGGGAGCTGTTTTTT
clone_size: few; v_call: TRBV5-1; d_call: TRBD2; j_call: TRBJ2-3; cdr3_aa: CASSFSGLAGSTDTQYF; cdr3_nt: TGCGCCAGCAGCTTTTCAGGACTAGCGGGAAGCACAGATACGCAGTATTTT
clone_size: -; v_call: TRBV29-1; d_call: -; j_call: TRBJ2-1; cdr3_aa: CSVDHGSYYNEQFF; cdr3_nt: TGCAGCGTTGATCATGGGTCTTACTACAATGAGCAGTTCTTC
clone_size: -; v_call: TRBV19; d_call: TRBD1; j_call: TRBJ2-7; cdr3_aa: CASSIVDRDEQYF; cdr3_nt: TGTGCCAGTAGTATAGTCGACAGGGACGAGCAGTACTTC
clone_size: -; v_call: TRBV29-1; d_call: TRBD2; j_call: TRBJ2-5; cdr3_aa: CSVAGTSWETQYF; cdr3_nt: TGCAGCGTTGCCGGGACTAGCTGGGAGACCCAGTACTTC
clone_size: -; v_call: TRBV9; d_call: -; j_call: TRBJ1-1; cdr3_aa: CASSDSTAMNTEAFF; cdr3_nt: TGTGCCAGCAGCGATTCGACAGCAATGAACACTGAAGCTTTCTTT
clone_size: many; v_call: TRBV10-3; d_call: -; j_call: TRBJ2-5; cdr3_aa: CAISSDGETQYF; cdr3_nt: TGTGCCATCAGTAGCGATGGGGAGACCCAGTACTTC
clone_size: few; v_call: TRBV12-3/TRBV12-4; d_call: -; j_call: TRBJ2-5; cdr3_aa: CASSGSLDQYF; cdr3_nt: TGTGCCAGCAGTGGGTCTTTGGACCAGTACTTC
clone_size: few; v_call: TRBV20-1; d_call: TRBD2; j_call: TRBJ2-7; cdr3_aa: CSAINLAESSYEQYF; cdr3_nt: TGCAGTGCGATCAATCTAGCGGAAAGCTCCTACGAGCAGTACTTC
clone_size: -; v_call: TRBV7-8; d_call: TRBD1; j_call: TRBJ2-1; cdr3_aa: CASSPHGTGGDEQFF; cdr3_nt: TGTGCCAGCAGCCCTCACGGGACAGGGGGCGATGAGCAGTTCTTC
clone_size: few; v_call: TRBV4-3; d_call: -; j_call: TRBJ1-1; cdr3_aa: CASSQDGGRAFF; cdr3_nt: TGCGCCAGCAGCCAAGATGGCGGAAGGGCTTTCTTT
clone_size: -; v_call: TRBV29-1; d_call: TRBD1; j_call: TRBJ2-7; cdr3_aa: CSVLTGKYGSYEQYF; cdr3_nt: TGCAGCGTGTTGACAGGGAAATACGGGTCCTACGAGCAGTACTTC
clone_size: few; v_call: TRBV20-1; d_call: -; j_call: TRBJ2-1; cdr3_aa: CSAQTVVSYNEQFF; cdr3_nt: TGCAGTGCGCAGACGGTGGTGTCCTACAATGAGCAGTTCTTC
clone_size: few; v_call: TRBV20-1; d_call: TRBD2; j_call: TRBJ2-3; cdr3_aa: CSAPDVGSGTSTDTQYF; cdr3_nt: TGCAGTGCTCCAGACGTGGGTAGCGGGACTAGCACAGATACGCAGTATTTT